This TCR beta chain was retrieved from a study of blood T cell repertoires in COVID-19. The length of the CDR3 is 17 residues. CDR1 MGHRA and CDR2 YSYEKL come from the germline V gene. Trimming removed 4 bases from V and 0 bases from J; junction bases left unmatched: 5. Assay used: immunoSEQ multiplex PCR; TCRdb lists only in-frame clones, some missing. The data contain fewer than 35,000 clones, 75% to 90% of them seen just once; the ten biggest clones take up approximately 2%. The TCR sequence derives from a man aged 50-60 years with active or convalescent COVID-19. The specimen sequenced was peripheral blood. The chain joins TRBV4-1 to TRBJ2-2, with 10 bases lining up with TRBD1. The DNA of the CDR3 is TGCGCCAGCAGCCCCCGGGACAGGGGATCGAACACCGGGGAGCTGTTTTTT. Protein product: CASSPRDRGSNTGELFF.